These T cell receptor beta chains were read from a single sample in a study of yellow fever vaccine responses in identical twins. One entry per CDR3 protein, called by TCRdb with MiXCR from the RT-PCR reads. The sample consists of roughly 7,200 distinct CDR3 sequences, about four fifths of them appearing once. Sequencing was performed on T cells from blood (PBMCs), unsorted or a sorted subset (not recorded which), taken before or after yellow fever vaccination (not recorded which). The receptors originated from a woman aged 18 to 35 who received the yellow fever vaccine. Each CDR3 is given with its conserved first and last residue. A D gene is named only where the DNA matches it firmly. Where a row states a size, it is once, few, many or the class of an expanded clone; other rows omit it.

DNA: TGTGCCAGCAGCTTAGTGGAGCAGGAAGTTTTCTTT
CDR3: CASSLVEQEVFF
D: .
size: .
J: TRBJ1-1
V: TRBV11-1

DNA: TGTGCCTGGTCCCCTTGGGCAGGGGCTAACACTGAAGCTTTCTTT
CDR3: CAWSPWAGANTEAFF
D: .
size: .
J: TRBJ1-1
V: TRBV30

DNA: TGCAGTGCTCGATTACTAGCGGAACCCTACGAGCAGTACTTC
CDR3: CSARLLAEPYEQYF
D: TRBD2
size: .
J: TRBJ2-7
V: TRBV20-1

DNA: TGCAGTGCTCGCGACTACGTGGCCTACGAGCAGTACTTC
CDR3: CSARDYVAYEQYF
D: .
size: .
J: TRBJ2-7
V: TRBV20-1

DNA: TGTGCCAGCAGCTCCAATCCCGCCGGGCTCAACCTCTACGAGCAGTACTTC
CDR3: CASSSNPAGLNLYEQYF
D: .
size: .
J: TRBJ2-7
V: TRBV11-3

DNA: TGTGCCAGCAGTGAAGCGGACTCGGGTGGGACTGAAGCTTTCTTT
CDR3: CASSEADSGGTEAFF
D: .
size: .
J: TRBJ1-1
V: TRBV2

DNA: TGTGCCAGCAGTTTAGGTCACCCTTACAATGAGCAGTTCTTC
CDR3: CASSLGHPYNEQFF
D: .
size: .
J: TRBJ2-1
V: TRBV12-3/TRBV12-4

DNA: TGTGCCAGCAGTGATATGGACCGTCCCTACGAGCAGTACTTC
CDR3: CASSDMDRPYEQYF
D: .
size: .
J: TRBJ2-7
V: TRBV2

DNA: TGTGCCAGCAGCCCCCAACCAATAACTAACTATGGCTACACCTTC
CDR3: CASSPQPITNYGYTF
D: .
size: .
J: TRBJ1-2
V: TRBV7-3

DNA: TGTGCCAGCAGCGAGGTTAGCGGGTCCTACGAGCAGTACTTC
CDR3: CASSEVSGSYEQYF
D: TRBD2
size: .
J: TRBJ2-7
V: TRBV3-1

DNA: TGTGCCAGCAGCTTAGTCCAGGGGACCTACAATGAGCAGTTCTTC
CDR3: CASSLVQGTYNEQFF
D: .
size: few
J: TRBJ2-1
V: TRBV11-1

DNA: TGTGCCAGTAGTATAGATACAGGACTAACTGAAGCTTTCTTT
CDR3: CASSIDTGLTEAFF
D: .
size: .
J: TRBJ1-1
V: TRBV19

DNA: TGTGCCAGCAGCTTTGCTGACTCCTACGAGCAGTACTTC
CDR3: CASSFADSYEQYF
D: .
size: .
J: TRBJ2-7
V: TRBV7-6

DNA: TGTGCCAGCAGCTCCCCAGTCACCCCCACAGATACGCAGTATTTT
CDR3: CASSSPVTPTDTQYF
D: .
size: .
J: TRBJ2-3
V: TRBV7-1

DNA: TGTGCCAGCAGCCCTATCGGAAACGGACTCTACAATGAGCAGTTCTTC
CDR3: CASSPIGNGLYNEQFF
D: .
size: .
J: TRBJ2-1
V: TRBV11-3

DNA: TGTGCCAGCAGTGCATCAGGGTCTCAAGAGACCCAGTACTTC
CDR3: CASSASGSQETQYF
D: .
size: .
J: TRBJ2-5
V: TRBV6-1